Below are 25 T cell receptor beta chains sequenced from a single sample in a study of T-cell memory formation after mild COVID-19. TCRdb reanalysed the 5' RACE reads using MiXCR and keeps one entry per CDR3 protein. The sample contains 530,000 or so distinct CDR3 sequences, 15% to 20% of which appear only once. What was sequenced was PBMCs or a T cell subset sorted from them (not recorded which). These receptors originate from an adult woman who had mild COVID-19 (a few samples of this study predate the infection). Cell type and time point are not known.

This clonotype was seen many times. The chain carries TRBV9 and TRBJ2-2; 9 bases are shared with TRBD1. The V and J ends lost 3 bases and 2 bases, in that order; junction bases with no gene match: 8. The CDR3 contains 17 residues. Germline lookup yields CDR1 SGDLS and CDR2 YYNGEE. In DNA, the CDR3 is TGTGCCAGCAGCGGCGTGGCGGGACAGGGTAACACCGGGGAGCTGTTTTTT. Translated, it gives CASSGVAGQGNTGELFF.

The chain couples TRBV4-1 to TRBJ1-2; D uncertain. V lost 0 bases and J 0 bases, leaving 11 bases between the germline ends. This CDR3 spans 16 amino acids. The V gene's germline CDR1 is MGHRA and CDR2 YSYEKL. The DNA for the CDR3 is TGCGCCAGCAGCCAAGAAGTAGGTGCGCCTAACTATGGCTACACCTTC. The encoded protein is CASSQEVGAPNYGYTF.

This clonotype was seen more than once but under ten times. The chain employs TRBV6-5 and TRBJ2-7, with 13 bases identical to TRBD2. The trim removed 5 bases at V and 3 bases at J, leaving 4 bases unmatched. The CDR3 spans 15 residues. In germline, CDR1 is MNHEY, CDR2 SVGAGI. The CDR3 DNA is TGTGCCAGCAGTGGCGGACTAGCGGGAGTCTACGAGCAGTACTTC. Amino acid sequence: CASSGGLAGVYEQYF.

The rearrangement joins TRBV24-1 to TRBJ1-5, with 12 bases identical to TRBD1. Unmatched junction bases numbered 5, after V lost 4 bases and J lost 5 bases. The CDR3 contains 16 residues. Per the germline V gene, CDR1 is KGHDR and CDR2 is SFDVKD. The CDR3 sequence: CATSEGGQGAYQPQHF. The DNA of the CDR3 is TGTGCCACCAGTGAAGGGGGACAGGGGGCCTATCAGCCCCAGCATTTT.

V and J are TRBV29-1 and TRBJ2-7; TRBD2 matches at 7 bases. Trimming removed 4 bases from V and 2 bases from J; junction bases left unmatched: 14. Germline V gene data show CDR1 as SQVTM and CDR2 as ANQGSEA. This CDR3 is 16 amino acids long. CDR3 protein: CSVGGSLVFPPYEQYF. For the CDR3, the DNA is TGCAGCGTTGGCGGGAGCCTAGTTTTCCCGCCCTACGAGCAGTACTTC.

This clonotype was seen ten or more times. The chain recombines TRBV6-5 with TRBJ2-7, with a possible D match to TRBD1 (5 bases). The CDR3 loop spans 14 amino acids. The germline CDR1 and CDR2 sequences are MNHEY and SVGAGI. The V gene lost 6 bases and the J gene lost 0 bases, with 12 bases spanning the gap. The CDR3 is CASSYGRGSYEQYF. The CDR3 region has the DNA TGTGCCAGCAGCTATGGAAGGGGCTCCTACGAGCAGTACTTC.

This clonotype was seen a few times. The chain is built from TRBV5-1 and TRBJ1-2, with 7 nucleotides matching TRBD1. Per the germline V gene, CDR1 is SGHRS and CDR2 is YFSETQ. The CDR3 length is 14 residues. The trim removed 0 bases at V and 8 bases at J, leaving 7 bases unmatched. The CDR3 DNA follows: TGCGCCAGCAGCTTGGATATAGGGGGCTGGGGCTACACCTTC. Translating it yields CASSLDIGGWGYTF.

This chain links TRBV7-2 with TRBJ2-7, with D possibly TRBD1 on 6 matching bases. CDR1 and CDR2 (germline): SGHTA, FQGNSA. The CDR3 contains 14 residues. V was pared by 7 bases and J by 0 bases, with 13 bases between. The DNA of the CDR3 is TGTGCCAGCACCAGGGGCGGAAGCTCCTACGAGCAGTACTTC. Protein sequence: CASTRGGSSYEQYF.

This clonotype was counted ten times or more. The chain has TRBV2 and TRBJ1-5, with D uncertain. This CDR3 spans 15 amino acids. With 2 bases removed from V and 8 bases from J, the gap between germline ends came to 16 bases. CDR1 and CDR2 (germline): SNHLY, FYNNEI. The DNA for the CDR3 is TGTGCCAGCAGTGAAAATGGGATACGGCGAGAGCCCCAGCATTTT. Amino acids: CASSENGIRREPQHF.

The chain has TRBV14 and TRBJ2-3, with D perhaps matching TRBD1 or TRBD2 (5 bases each). This CDR3 has 13 residues. V was trimmed by 0 bases and J by 9 bases, leaving 10 bases between them. From germline, CDR1 is SGHDN and CDR2 FVKESK. This CDR3 is CASSQDWDGTQYF. CDR3 in DNA: TGTGCCAGCAGCCAAGATTGGGACGGAACGCAGTATTTT.

V gene TRBV28 combines with J gene TRBJ2-7, with D possibly matching TRBD2 (5 bases). CDR3 length: 13 amino acids. The ends were cut back, 6 bases at V and 0 bases at J, with 9 bases in the middle. The germline gives CDR1 MDHEN, CDR2 SYDVKM. Here the CDR3 reads CASRPGVSYEQYF. Here the CDR3 DNA reads TGTGCCAGCAGACCCGGGGTCTCCTACGAGCAGTACTTC. The entire variable domain, with the rest obtained from reference TRBV28 and TRBJ2-7, is as follows: DVKVTQSSRYLVKRTGEKVFLECVQDMDHENMFWYRQDPGLGLRLIYFSYDVKMKEKGDIPEGYSVSREKKERFSLILESASTNQTSMYLCASRPGVSYEQYFGPGTRLTVT.

The chain combines TRBV12-3 or TRBV12-4 with TRBJ2-7, with TRBD2 matching over 7 bases. V lost 0 bases and J lost 2; bases outside the gene matches: 7. The CDR3 length is 16 residues. CDR3 protein: CASSLAFTSDTYEQYF. The CDR3 DNA reads TGTGCCAGCAGTTTAGCGTTCACTAGCGATACCTACGAGCAGTACTTC.

The table lists this clonotype with many counts. The genes are TRBV12-3 or TRBV12-4 and TRBJ1-2; maybe TRBD1 (5 bases). The CDR3 totals 13 residues. The germline V and J ends were trimmed by 3 bases and 10 bases, with 15 bases remaining between them. The CDR3 is CASSFSGPGDYTF. The CDR3 coding sequence is TGTGCCAGCAGTTTCTCGGGGCCCGGTGACTACACCTTC.

The chain employs TRBV10-3 and TRBJ2-2; 7 bases match TRBD1. Germline V gene data show CDR1 as ENHRY and CDR2 as SYGVKD. V was clipped by 10 bases and J by 1 base; unmatched bases: 9. This CDR3 is built from 15 residues. The CDR3 sequence: CATARAGGNTGELFF. CDR3 DNA: TGTGCCACCGCCCGGGCAGGGGGGAACACCGGGGAGCTGTTTTTT.

In its sample, this clonotype was seen many times. The chain carries TRBV7-6 and TRBJ2-7; D is possibly TRBD2 (5 bases). This CDR3 spans 11 amino acids. The V gene's germline CDR1 is SGHVS and CDR2 FNYEAQ. The V end lost 5 bases, the J end lost 3 bases, and 5 bases lay between the germline ends. The chain's CDR3 is CASSDYYEQYF. The CDR3, as DNA: TGTGCCAGCAGCGACTACTACGAGCAGTACTTC.

This clonotype was recorded a few times. V and J are TRBV20-1 and TRBJ2-4; TRBD1 or TRBD2 may be the D gene (6 bases each). Germline loops: CDR1 DFQATT, CDR2 SNEGSKA (reference sequence). The CDR3 loop spans 15 amino acids. V dropped 7 bases and J dropped 1 base, with 17 bases sitting between them. Here the CDR3 reads CSGLGGLNAKNIQYF. CDR3 DNA: TGCAGTGGTTTGGGGGGCCTAAACGCCAAAAACATTCAGTACTTC.

The V gene is TRBV6-5, the J gene TRBJ2-2, with TRBD2 as a possible D gene (6 bases). The CDR3 sequence is 16 residues long. The V gene's germline CDR1 is MNHEY and CDR2 SVGAGI. Trimming took 6 bases from V and 4 from J, leaving 18 bases between them. The CDR3 spells CASRRGGGSLTGELFF. The CDR3 region has the DNA TGTGCCAGCAGGAGGGGTGGGGGGTCCCTCACCGGGGAGCTGTTTTTT.

The chain links TRBV4-1 to TRBJ2-2; D remains unclear. The CDR3 spans 15 residues. V shed 0 bases and J shed 3 bases, with 8 bases lying between them. Per germline, CDR1 MGHRA and CDR2 YSYEKL. Here the CDR3 DNA reads TGCGCCAGCAGCCAAGACAGGTACCACACCGGGGAGCTGTTTTTT. Its protein is CASSQDRYHTGELFF.

This CDR3 is CASSQGEGDTQYF. Here the CDR3 DNA reads TGTGCCAGCAGCCAGGGTGAGGGAGATACGCAGTATTTT. This chain uses TRBV7-3 with TRBJ2-3; D could derive from TRBD1 or TRBD2 (5 bases each). Trimming took 5 bases from V and 5 from J, leaving 11 bases between them. Germline CDR1 SGHTA, CDR2 FQGTGA. The CDR3 runs 13 residues.

This chain connects TRBV7-9 to TRBJ1-5, with 7 bases fitting TRBD1. The germline gives CDR1 SEHNR, CDR2 FQNEAQ (reference sequence). The CDR3 has 17 amino acids. Losses at the gene ends were 1 base for V and 3 bases for J; bases not matched to a gene: 9. CDR3 nucleotide sequence: TGTGCCAGCAGCTTAGGCGGGGACAGAACCTACAATCAGCCCCAGCATTTT. It yields the protein CASSLGGDRTYNQPQHF.

This clonotype was counted only a few times. The rearrangement uses TRBV6-1 and TRBJ1-2, with 9 bases lining up with TRBD1. Looked up from germline, CDR1 is MNHNS and CDR2 is SASEGT. CDR3 length: 14 residues. V shed 6 bases, J shed 5 bases, and the junction held 7 bases outside the gene matches. CDR3 coding DNA: TGTGCCAGCAGAGACGGGACAGGGATGTATGGCTACACCTTC. It is translated as CASRDGTGMYGYTF.

CDR3 bases: TGCGCCAGCAGCTGGAGTTTTCAGGGGGCTGAGAATGAGCAGTTCTTC. Amino acid sequence: CASSWSFQGAENEQFF. The V gene is TRBV5-1, the J gene TRBJ2-1, with 8 bases that match TRBD1. This CDR3 has 16 amino acids. V was pared by 3 bases and J by 7 bases, with 12 bases of the junction left unmatched. CDR1 SGHRS and CDR2 YFSETQ come from the germline V gene.

V gene TRBV5-1 combines with J gene TRBJ2-7; no clear D. Looked up from germline, CDR1 is SGHRS and CDR2 is YFSETQ. The CDR3 has 11 residues. V was trimmed by 4 bases and J by 6 bases, leaving 8 bases between them. CDR3 sequence: CASSHESEQYF. The CDR3, as DNA: TGCGCCAGCAGCCACGAAAGCGAGCAGTACTTC.

This sequence joins TRBV20-1 and TRBJ2-1; maybe TRBD2 (7 bases). There are 15 residues in the CDR3. CDR1 and CDR2 from the germline V gene are DFQATT and SNEGSKA (reference sequence). The ends were cut back, 0 bases at V and 8 bases at J, with 17 bases in the middle. CDR3: CSARDWGGRADEQFF. In nucleotides, the CDR3 is TGCAGTGCTAGAGATTGGGGGGGGCGCGCGGATGAGCAGTTCTTC.

Only a few counts were recorded for this clonotype. The chain uses TRBV6-5 and TRBJ2-5; no definite D call. The CDR3 runs 12 residues. Trimming pared 6 bases from V and 3 bases from J, leaving 8 bases between. Germline values: CDR1 MNHEY, CDR2 SVGAGI. CDR3 coding DNA: TGTGCCAGCAGATCAAGAGAAGAGACCCAGTACTTC. Amino acid sequence: CASRSREETQYF.